This entry lists 4 T cell receptor beta chains sequenced from one sample in a study of early T cells in non-severe SARS-CoV-2 infection. From the 5' RACE reads, TCRdb called clonotypes with MiXCR, one entry per CDR3 protein. The sample contains just over 60,000 distinct CDR3 sequences, approximately 9.3% of which appear only once. Sequenced input: whole blood. These receptors were obtained from an adult who was a healthcare worker with PCR-confirmed SARS-CoV-2 infection or an uninfected control (not recorded which).

Only a few counts were recorded for this clonotype. The chain combines TRBV29-1 with TRBJ1-2; D is possibly TRBD1 (5 bases). Germline CDR1 SQVTM, CDR2 ANQGSEA. V gave up 5 bases and J gave up 7 bases, with 17 bases separating them. The CDR3 is 13 residues long. For the CDR3, the DNA is TGCAGCGTTCAAAAAGGGGAAGGGGCTGGCTACACCTTC. Protein product: CSVQKGEGAGYTF. The full variable domain, its missing parts supplied by reference TRBV29-1 and TRBJ1-2, is SAVISQKPSRDICQRGTSLTIQCQVDSQVTMMFWYRQQPGQSLTLIATANQGSEATYESGFVIDKFPISRPNLTFSTLTVSNMSPEDSSIYLCSVQKGEGAGYTFGSGTRLTVV.

The chain combines TRBV12-3 or TRBV12-4 with TRBJ1-2, with a tentative D call TRBD1 (5 bases). Trimming stripped 3 bases from V and 4 bases from J, with 18 bases between. The CDR3 contains 16 residues. Here the CDR3 DNA reads TGTGCCAGCAGTTTCTACAGGCCAGAGGCAGTCTATGGCTACACCTTC. This gives the protein CASSFYRPEAVYGYTF.

This clonotype has only a few counts. The chain recombines TRBV29-1 with TRBJ2-1; 7 nucleotides match TRBD1. This CDR3 spans 12 amino acids. CDR1 and CDR2 from the germline V gene are SQVTM and ANQGSEA. CDR3 amino acids: CTSQGTYNEQFF. The CDR3 nucleotides read TGCACCTCACAGGGGACCTACAATGAGCAGTTCTTC.

This clonotype appeared a few times. The chain recombines TRBV7-9 with TRBJ1-5, with TRBD1 identical over 12 bases. After removal of 5 bases from V and 1 base from J, the junction contained 6 bases not matched to a gene. This CDR3 spans 17 amino acids. The germline gives CDR1 SEHNR, CDR2 FQNEAQ (reference sequence). The CDR3 DNA reads as TGTGCCAGCAGCCGATCGGGACAGGGGGCGAGCAATCAGCCCCAGCATTTT. Translation gives CASSRSGQGASNQPQHF.